This T cell receptor beta chain was found in a study of blood T cell repertoires in COVID-19. Study-level information: From T cells, B-cell-depleted T cells, or PBMCs came the material, which was cDNA or gDNA.

The method was immunoSEQ multiplex PCR; TCRdb's version includes in-frame clones alone and lacks a portion of them. The sample holds roughly 130,000 clones, around 79% seen once. Germline V gene data show CDR1 as LNHDA and CDR2 as SQIVND (reference sequence). V dropped 9 bases and J dropped 0 bases, with 15 bases sitting between them. This CDR3 is 15 amino acids long. This TCR came from a woman aged 65 to 85 with COVID-19, enrolled during active disease. V gene TRBV19 combines with J gene TRBJ1-5; possibly TRBD1 for D (5 bases). Sequences were obtained from peripheral blood. CDR3 in DNA: TGTGCCAGCCAGGACACCCCAAATAGCAATCAGCCCCAGCATTTT. Translating gives CASQDTPNSNQPQHF.